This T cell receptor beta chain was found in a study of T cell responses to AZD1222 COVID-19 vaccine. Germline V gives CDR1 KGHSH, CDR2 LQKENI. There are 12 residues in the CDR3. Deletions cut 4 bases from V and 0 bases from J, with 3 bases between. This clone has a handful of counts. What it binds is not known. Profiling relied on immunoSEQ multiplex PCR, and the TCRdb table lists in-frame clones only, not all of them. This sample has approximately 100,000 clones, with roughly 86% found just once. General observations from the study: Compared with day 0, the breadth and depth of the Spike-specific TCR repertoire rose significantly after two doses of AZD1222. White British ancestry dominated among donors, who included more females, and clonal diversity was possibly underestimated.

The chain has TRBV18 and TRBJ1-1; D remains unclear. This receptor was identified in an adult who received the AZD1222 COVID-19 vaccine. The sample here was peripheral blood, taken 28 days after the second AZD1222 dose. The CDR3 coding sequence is TGTGCCAGCTCACGGCTGAACACTGAAGCTTTCTTT. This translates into CASSRLNTEAFF.